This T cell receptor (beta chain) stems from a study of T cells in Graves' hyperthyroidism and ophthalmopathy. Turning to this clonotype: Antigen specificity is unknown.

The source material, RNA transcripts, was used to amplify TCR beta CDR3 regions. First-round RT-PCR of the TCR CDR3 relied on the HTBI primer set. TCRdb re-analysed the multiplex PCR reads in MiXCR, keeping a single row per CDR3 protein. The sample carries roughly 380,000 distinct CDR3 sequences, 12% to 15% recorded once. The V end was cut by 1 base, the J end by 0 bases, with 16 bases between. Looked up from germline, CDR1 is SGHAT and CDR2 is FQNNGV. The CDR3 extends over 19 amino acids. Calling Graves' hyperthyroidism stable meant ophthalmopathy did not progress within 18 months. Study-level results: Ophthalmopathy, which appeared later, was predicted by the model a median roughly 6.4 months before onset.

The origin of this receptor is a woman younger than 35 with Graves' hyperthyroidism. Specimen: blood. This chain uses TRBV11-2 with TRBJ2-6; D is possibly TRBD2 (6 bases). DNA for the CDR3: TGTGCCAGCAGCTTAGGGAGAGGAGGGTGGAGCTCTGGGGCCAACGTCCTGACTTTC. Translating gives CASSLGRGGWSSGANVLTF.